This T cell receptor beta chain was found in a study of read filtering for tumor transcriptome and immune sequencing. Study at large: By R-ISS, stages I, II and III held approximately 8, 16 and 7 patients.

The library was built from roughly 400 ng RNA with molecular barcoded adaptors for alpha/delta and beta/gamma chains. Via MiXCR, TCRdb re-called the reads, giving one row per CDR3 protein. Among about 41,000 distinct CDR3 sequences listed, roughly 13% were seen once. Findings and limits, study-wide: IR-seq captured clonotypes deeper and more reliably than RNA-seq.

There are many counts of this clonotype. Its specificity is not known. At the time of active disease, bone marrow was collected from every patient. The CDR3 sequence is 15 residues long. The J segment lost 3 bases and the V segment lost 5 bases, leaving 8 bases of the junction unmatched. The germline V gene has CDR1 SGHRS and CDR2 YFSETQ. The chain combines TRBV5-1 with TRBJ2-1; TRBD2 matches 7 bases. The TCR was taken from a donor aged 40 or over with multiple myeloma. Sequencing input: a population of CD138-negative cells sorted from bone marrow. CDR3 protein: CASSRASGRYNEQFF. As DNA, the CDR3 is TGCGCCAGCAGTCGAGCTAGCGGTCGCTACAATGAGCAGTTCTTC. The full variable domain, its missing parts supplied by reference TRBV5-1 and TRBJ2-1, is KAGVTQTPRYLIKTRGQQVTLSCSPISGHRSVSWYQQTPGQGLQFLFEYFSETQRNKGNFPGRFSGRQFSNSRSEMNVSTLELGDSALYLCASSRASGRYNEQFFGPGTRLTVL.